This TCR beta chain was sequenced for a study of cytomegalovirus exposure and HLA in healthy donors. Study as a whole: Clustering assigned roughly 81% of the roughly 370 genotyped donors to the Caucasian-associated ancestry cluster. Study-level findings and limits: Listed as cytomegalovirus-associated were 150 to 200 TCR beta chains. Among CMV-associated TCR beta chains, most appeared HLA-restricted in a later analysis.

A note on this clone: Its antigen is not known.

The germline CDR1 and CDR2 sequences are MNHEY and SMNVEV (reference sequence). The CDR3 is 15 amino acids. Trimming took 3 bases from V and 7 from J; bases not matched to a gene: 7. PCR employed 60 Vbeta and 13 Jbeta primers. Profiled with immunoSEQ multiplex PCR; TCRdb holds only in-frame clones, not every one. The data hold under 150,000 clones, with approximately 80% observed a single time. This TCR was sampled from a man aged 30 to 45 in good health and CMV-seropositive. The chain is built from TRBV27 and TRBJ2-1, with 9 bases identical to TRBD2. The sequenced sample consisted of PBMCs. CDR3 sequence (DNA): TGTGCCAGCAGTTTGGGGACTAGCACTTCGAATGAGCAGTTCTTC. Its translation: CASSLGTSTSNEQFF.